These 16 T cell receptor beta chains came from one sample sequenced in a study of post-analysis software for immune sequencing data. Researchers reported that TCR beta cDNA libraries carried unique molecular identifiers. TCRdb fed the PCR reads into MiXCR, producing one record per CDR3 protein. The table includes over 300,000 distinct CDR3 sequences, 30% to 45% detected once. Study-wide results and limits: Compared with controls, patients had more of 4 to 6 TRBV segments, including TRBV5-6, TRBV5-1 and TRBV20-1.

Their specific antigens are unknown. The sample taken for sequencing was blood. These receptors all come from a girl aged 10-17 years with multiple sclerosis.

The table lists this clonotype with a few counts. The gene calls are TRBV12-3 or TRBV12-4 and TRBJ1-5; the match to TRBD1 covers 7 bases. J lost 7 bases, V lost 7 bases, and 10 bases had no gene match. CDR3 length equals 14 residues. The DNA of the CDR3 is TGTGCCAGCACCCTCGGGACAGCCGGCCAGCCCCAGCATTTT. Translated, it gives CASTLGTAGQPQHF.

This clonotype has only a few counts. This chain joins TRBV7-3 and TRBJ1-6; D possibly corresponds to TRBD1 (6 bases). The CDR3 consists of 13 residues. Germline-derived CDR1 and CDR2 are SGHTA and FQGTGA. V was trimmed by 5 bases and J by 8 bases, leaving 10 bases between them. This CDR3 reads CASSERGDSPLHF. The CDR3 DNA reads as TGTGCCAGCAGCGAAAGGGGGGATTCACCCCTCCACTTT.

The chain combines TRBV6-4 with TRBJ1-2, with 7 bases that match TRBD1. The junction had 4 bases not matched to a gene; V was cut back by 4 bases and J by 5 bases. The V gene's germline CDR1 is MRHNA and CDR2 SNTAGT. This CDR3 has 13 amino acids. CDR3 sequence (DNA): TGTGCCAGCAGTGCCTGGACAGGATATGGCTACACCTTC. Its translation is CASSAWTGYGYTF.

A few counts support this clonotype. V is TRBV5-1 and J is TRBJ2-6; 7 nucleotides match TRBD1. Trimming at V came to 5 bases and at J to 0 bases, leaving 8 bases not matched to a gene. The CDR3 covers 17 residues. Germline assignment: CDR1 SGHRS and CDR2 YFSETQ. The CDR3 region is CASRRGPLYSGANVLTF. The DNA of the CDR3 is TGCGCCAGCAGGAGGGGGCCCCTTTACTCTGGGGCCAACGTCCTGACTTTC.

This CDR3 is CASSLGVPTSSYEQYF. Here the CDR3 DNA reads TGTGCCAGCAGCTTAGGGGTACCAACGAGCTCCTACGAGCAGTACTTC. The chain joins TRBV7-9 to TRBJ2-7; no definite D call. The CDR3 runs to 16 residues. Looked up from germline, CDR1 is SEHNR and CDR2 is FQNEAQ (reference sequence). V was clipped by 1 base and J by 0 bases, with 13 bases between them.

This clonotype was seen more than once but under ten times. The genes are TRBV10-3 and TRBJ2-3; D not certain. Trimming took off 5 bases at V and 2 bases at J, with 8 bases between the two ends. The CDR3 extends over 13 amino acids. In germline, CDR1 is ENHRY, CDR2 SYGVKD. The CDR3 region is CAISLGSTDTQYF. The CDR3 DNA reads as TGTGCCATCAGTCTTGGGTCCACAGATACGCAGTATTTT.

The chain is built from TRBV7-3 and TRBJ2-1; D is perhaps TRBD1 or TRBD2 (5 bases each). CDR3 length: 14 amino acids. The V end lost 5 bases, the J end lost 7 bases, and 15 bases lay between the germline ends. The germline gives CDR1 SGHTA, CDR2 FQGTGA. The CDR3 loop reads CASSPGRQSNEQFF. For the CDR3, the DNA is TGTGCCAGCAGCCCGGGAAGACAGAGTAATGAGCAGTTCTTC.

Comment on this clonotype: This may come from a read error, since a much larger clone is one base off. The chain employs TRBV27 and TRBJ2-3, with unresolved D. V was trimmed by 4 bases and J by 0 bases, leaving 8 bases between them. The CDR3 runs 14 residues. The germline CDR1 and CDR2 sequences are MNHEY and SMNVEV (reference sequence). The CDR3 bases are TGTGCCAGCAGTTCATCCTTCAGCACAGATACGCAGTATTTT. Its translation: CASSSSFSTDTQYF.

This rearrangement joins TRBV7-9 to TRBJ2-7; 8 bases are shared with TRBD1. This CDR3 has 15 residues. The ends lost 4 bases at V and 2 bases at J; junction bases unmatched: 7. Germline CDR1 SEHNR, CDR2 FQNEAQ (reference sequence). Written as DNA, the CDR3 is TGTGCCAGCAGCTCAAACCGGGACAGGCCCTACGAGCAGTACTTC. Translated: CASSSNRDRPYEQYF.

This clonotype has only a few counts. This sequence joins TRBV28 and TRBJ2-4; a weak D match, TRBD1 (6 bases). The J call may not be correct, given that the DNA end is closer to TRBJ2-7. The CDR3 loop spans 16 amino acids. Germline CDR1 reads MDHEN; CDR2 reads SYDVKM. CDR3 amino acids: CASSPATWGHQREQYF. The CDR3 nucleotides read TGTGCCAGCAGTCCCGCGACCTGGGGGCATCAGCGCGAGCAGTACTTC.

Turning to this clonotype: Germline is not matched at one junction end, which may reflect a read error. The chain carries TRBV9 and TRBJ1-2; 9 nucleotides match TRBD1. This CDR3 is 15 amino acids long. From germline, CDR1 is SGDLS and CDR2 YYNGEE. The CDR3 DNA reads TGCGCCAGCAGCGTAGCGAGGACAGGGGCGGGTGGCTACACCTTC. The encoded protein is CASSVARTGAGGYTF.

V is TRBV6-1 and J is TRBJ1-5; D ambiguous. Deletions cut 6 bases from V and 0 bases from J, with 6 bases between. The CDR3 contains 13 residues. Per the germline V gene, CDR1 is MNHNS and CDR2 is SASEGT. As DNA, the CDR3 is TGTGCCAGCAGGGATTATAGCAATCAGCCCCAGCATTTT. Translated, it gives CASRDYSNQPQHF.

The CDR3 nucleotides are TGCGCCAGCAGACAGGGATTTGCTGGGGCCAACGTCCTGACTTTC. Amino acid sequence: CASRQGFAGANVLTF. The chain is built from TRBV4-3 and TRBJ2-6, with D possibly being TRBD1 (6 bases). V was pared by 6 bases and J by 2 bases, with 11 bases between. Germline V lookup: CDR1 LGHNA, CDR2 YSLEER. The length of the CDR3 is 15 residues.

This clonotype came up many times. The CDR3 reads CASGLAYGGLAGTYSGANVLTF. The DNA of the CDR3 is TGTGCTAGTGGTTTGGCTTACGGGGGACTAGCGGGAACATACTCTGGGGCCAACGTCCTGACTTTC. The chain uses TRBV12-5 and TRBJ2-6, with 13 bases that match TRBD2. V shed 1 base, J shed 0 bases, and the junction held 12 bases outside the gene matches. This CDR3 is 22 amino acids long. Per germline, CDR1 LGHNT and CDR2 FRNRAP.

The chain uses TRBV20-1 and TRBJ1-3; D gene ambiguous. The CDR3 totals 15 residues. The V end lost 3 bases, the J end lost 0 bases, and 12 bases lay between the germline ends. Germline lookup yields CDR1 DFQATT and CDR2 SNEGSKA (reference sequence). This CDR3 reads CSASSFRSSGNTIYF. The CDR3 bases are TGCAGTGCTAGTTCATTTAGGAGCTCTGGAAACACCATATATTTT.

This clonotype has a handful of counts. V is TRBV12-3 or TRBV12-4 and J is TRBJ2-2; 9 nucleotides line up with TRBD2. The V segment lost 1 base and the J segment 1 base; nucleotides outside the gene matches: 4. The CDR3 spans 17 residues. CDR3 sequence: CASSLGAGGLNTGELFF. As DNA, the CDR3 is TGTGCCAGCAGTTTAGGAGCGGGGGGCCTGAACACCGGGGAGCTGTTTTTT.